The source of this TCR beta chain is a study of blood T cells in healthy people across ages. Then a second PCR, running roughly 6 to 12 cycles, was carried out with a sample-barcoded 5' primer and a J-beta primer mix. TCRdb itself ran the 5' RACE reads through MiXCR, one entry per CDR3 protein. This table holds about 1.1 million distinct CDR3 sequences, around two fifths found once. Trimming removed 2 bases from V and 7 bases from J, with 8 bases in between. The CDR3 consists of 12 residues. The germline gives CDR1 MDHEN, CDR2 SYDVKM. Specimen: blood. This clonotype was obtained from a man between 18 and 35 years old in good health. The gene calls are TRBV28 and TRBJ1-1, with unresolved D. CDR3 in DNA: TGTGCCAGCAGTTTAACGGCTGGTGAAGCTTTCTTT. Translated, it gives CASSLTAGEAFF.